The clone carrying this TCR beta chain was detected ten times or more. Antigen: not known. TCRdb re-derived calls from the 5' RACE reads in MiXCR, one entry per CDR3 protein. The top ten hold more than 7.5% of the sample, which has 70,000 or so distinct CDR3 sequences, about 9.4% seen once. Trimming stripped 3 bases from V and 5 bases from J, with 13 bases between. CDR1 and CDR2 (germline): PRHDT, FYEKMQ (reference sequence). The CDR3 sequence is 15 residues long. The data derive from a study of early T cells in non-severe SARS-CoV-2 infection. General observations from the study: CD4 and private specificities were missed by VDJdb matching, which favored anti-spike CD8 responses.

This TCR was recovered from an adult who was a healthcare worker with PCR-confirmed SARS-CoV-2 infection or an uninfected control (not recorded which). The chain is built from TRBV13 and TRBJ1-4; D is uncertain. The sample was whole blood, taken at baseline. In DNA, the CDR3 is TGTGCCAGCAGCTTCTCCTACAGCGGCAATGAAAAACTGTTTTTT. Translated: CASSFSYSGNEKLFF.